This paragraph covers one TCR beta chain sequence. Its target is unknown. The CDR3 extends over 12 amino acids. Germline V CDR1 and CDR2: LNHDA, SQIVND (reference sequence). V gave up 7 bases and J gave up 11 bases, with 16 bases separating them. The source of the sample is a study of T cell responses to AZD1222 COVID-19 vaccine. General study findings and limits: Clonal diversity may have been underestimated, and the donors were mostly white British, with more females than males. Nearly half of the spike-specific TCRs reportedly recognize variant regions that carry no mutations.

The method was immunoSEQ multiplex PCR; TCRdb's version includes in-frame clones alone and lacks a portion of them. Counted here are 150,000 to 200,000 clones, 87% occurring once; the ten biggest clones make up less than 3%. The sequencing here drew on peripheral blood, taken on day 0 of AZD1222 vaccination. The genes are TRBV19 and TRBJ2-3; D uncertain. The receptor was isolated from an adult in good health. The CDR3 spells CASTPGRNQQYF. CDR3 nucleotides: TGTGCCAGTACCCCCGGACGTAATCAGCAGTATTTT.